The rows below give T cell receptor beta chains drawn from one sample of a study of blood T cell repertoires in COVID-19. Only in-frame clones appear in the TCRdb table, and some are missing; sequencing was by immunoSEQ multiplex PCR. The sample shows around 250,000 clones, 84% of them seen only once. The sequenced sample consisted of peripheral blood. The receptor set was obtained from a woman aged 40 to 50 who had recovered from COVID-19. The CDR3 runs from the conserved cysteine through the conserved F or W. The order of the fields is clone size, D gene, J gene, V gene, CDR3 protein, CDR3 DNA. The D gene is left open where the match is weak. Size values are once, few and many counts, or a class for expanded clones, and some rows have none.

.	TRBD2	TRBJ2-3	TRBV2	CASSDGGVVDTQYF	TGTGCCAGCAGTGATGGGGGGGTTGTAGATACGCAGTATTTT
.	.	TRBJ1-3	TRBV9	CASGGGSGNTIYF	TGTGCCAGCGGGGGGGGCTCTGGAAACACCATATATTTT
.	.	TRBJ1-1	TRBV7-9	CASSLLGAGTNTEAFF	TGTGCCAGCAGCTTATTGGGGGCAGGGACGAACACTGAAGCTTTCTTT
.	TRBD1	TRBJ1-5	TRBV19	CASSMRGLRRQGWQPQHF	TGTGCCAGTAGTATGCGAGGTCTTCGGAGACAGGGGTGGCAGCCCCAGCATTTT
.	.	TRBJ1-5	TRBV10-1	CASTPSRGAGNQPQHF	TGCGCCAGCACTCCCAGTCGGGGGGCGGGAAATCAGCCCCAGCATTTT
.	.	TRBJ2-1	TRBV7-3	CASSLTPTGRNEQFF	TGTGCCAGCAGCTTAACGCCTACTGGCAGGAATGAGCAGTTCTTC
.	.	TRBJ2-1	TRBV2	CASKKWQSSYNEQFF	TGTGCCAGCAAGAAATGGCAAAGCTCCTACAATGAGCAGTTCTTC
.	.	TRBJ1-6	TRBV5-1	CASSSMETAYNSPLHF	TGCGCCAGCAGCTCGATGGAGACGGCCTATAATTCACCCCTCCACTTT
.	TRBD2	TRBJ2-1	TRBV9	CASSRSGGAGNEQFF	TGTGCCAGCAGCCGTAGCGGGGGGGCTGGCAATGAGCAGTTCTTC
.	.	TRBJ2-7	TRBV2	CASSGGSEKYF	TGTGCCAGCAGTGGAGGTTCTGAGAAGTACTTC
once	.	TRBJ1-2	TRBV30	CAWSVHNYGYTF	TGTGCCTGGAGTGTACATAACTATGGCTACACCTTC
.	.	TRBJ1-4	TRBV2	CASSSLINEKLFF	TGTGCCAGCAGTTCACTTATTAATGAAAAACTGTTTTTT
.	.	TRBJ1-6	TRBV27	CASGGRNSYNSPLHF	TGTGCCAGCGGTGGCAGGAACTCCTATAATTCACCCCTCCACTTT
once	TRBD1	TRBJ2-2	TRBV5-4	CASSTGTGYTGELFF	TGTGCCAGCAGCACTGGGACAGGATACACCGGGGAGCTGTTTTTT
.	.	TRBJ1-5	TRBV30	CAWSPPWTATPSAQPQHF	TGTGCCTGGAGCCCCCCATGGACAGCTACCCCCTCAGCTCAGCCCCAGCATTTT
.	.	TRBJ2-7	TRBV15	CATSRRGADEQYF	TGTGCCACCAGCAGAAGGGGTGCCGACGAGCAGTACTTC
.	.	TRBJ2-1	TRBV5-5	CASSLGAENSYNEQFF	TGTGCCAGCAGCTTGGGCGCCGAAAATTCCTACAATGAGCAGTTCTTC
.	TRBD1	TRBJ1-4	TRBV6-5	CASSQSRGLGEKLFF	TGTGCCAGCAGTCAGAGTAGGGGGCTCGGTGAAAAACTGTTTTTT
.	TRBD1	TRBJ2-1	TRBV11-3	CASTRGKRSSSYNEQFF	TGTGCCAGCACCAGGGGGAAGCGATCGAGCTCCTACAATGAGCAGTTCTTC
.	.	TRBJ2-1	TRBV24-1	CATSDLGGDSAYNEQFF	TGTGCCACCAGTGATTTGGGAGGAGATTCAGCCTACAATGAGCAGTTCTTC
.	.	TRBJ1-6	TRBV6-5	CASSPPGHSPLHF	TGTGCCAGCAGCCCCCCAGGGCATTCACCCCTCCACTTT
.	.	TRBJ1-1	TRBV11-2	CASSREMRFEAFF	TGTGCCAGCAGCAGGGAGATGAGGTTTGAAGCTTTCTTT